Sequencing of this TCR beta chain was carried out in a study of blood T cell repertoires in COVID-19. About the research overall: Sites across the United States, Italy and Spain contributed samples from acute and convalescent COVID-19. From T cells, B-cell-depleted T cells, or PBMCs came the material, which was cDNA or gDNA.

With 4 bases removed from V and 0 bases from J, the gap between germline ends came to 16 bases. Germline V CDR1 and CDR2: LNHDA, SQIVND (reference sequence). The CDR3 has 17 amino acids. Repertoires were generated with immunoSEQ multiplex PCR, while TCRdb's copy carries only in-frame clones and drops some. Of over 85,000 clones in the sample, around 87% were seen once. This chain uses TRBV19 with TRBJ2-4; D unresolved. The receptor comes from a human donor with acute or convalescent COVID-19. The donor label of this sample is uncertain. The sample was peripheral blood. Written as DNA, the CDR3 is TGTGCCAGTAGTAACAGATCCGAATCCTTAGCCAAAAACATTCAGTACTTC. Its protein product is CASSNRSESLAKNIQYF.